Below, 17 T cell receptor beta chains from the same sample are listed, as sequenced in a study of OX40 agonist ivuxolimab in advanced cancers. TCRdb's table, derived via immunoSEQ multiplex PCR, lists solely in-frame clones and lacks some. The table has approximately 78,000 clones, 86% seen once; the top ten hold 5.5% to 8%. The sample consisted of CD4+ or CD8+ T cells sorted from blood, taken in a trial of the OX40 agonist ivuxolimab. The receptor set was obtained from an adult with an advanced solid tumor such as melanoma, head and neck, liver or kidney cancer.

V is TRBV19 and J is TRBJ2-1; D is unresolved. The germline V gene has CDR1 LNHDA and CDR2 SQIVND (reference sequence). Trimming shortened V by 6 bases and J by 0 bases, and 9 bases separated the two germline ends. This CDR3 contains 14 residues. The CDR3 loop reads CASRSLGSYNEQFF. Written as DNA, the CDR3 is TGTGCCAGTAGGTCCCTGGGCTCCTACAATGAGCAGTTCTTC.

CDR3 residues: CASSPGTGRSADEKLFF. CDR3 sequence (DNA): TGTGCCAGCAGTCCCGGGACAGGTCGTTCGGCTGATGAAAAACTGTTTTTT. J is TRBJ1-4 and V is TRBV13; 8 nucleotides line up with TRBD1. Trimming removed 6 bases from V and 6 bases from J; junction bases left unmatched: 15. The CDR3 loop spans 17 amino acids. Germline assignment: CDR1 PRHDT and CDR2 FYEKMQ (reference sequence).

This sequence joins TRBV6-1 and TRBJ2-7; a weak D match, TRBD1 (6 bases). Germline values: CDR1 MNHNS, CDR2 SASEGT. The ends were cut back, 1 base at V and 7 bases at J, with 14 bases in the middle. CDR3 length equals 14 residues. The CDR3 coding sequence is TGTGCCAGCAGTGAAGTACCAGGGGTGGGGGAGCAGTACTTC. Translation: CASSEVPGVGEQYF.

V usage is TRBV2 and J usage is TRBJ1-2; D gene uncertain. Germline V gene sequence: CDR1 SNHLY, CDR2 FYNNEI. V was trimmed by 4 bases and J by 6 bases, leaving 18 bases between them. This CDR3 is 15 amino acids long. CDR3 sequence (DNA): TGTGCCAGCAGTGGATTCGGAGTTCCTTCGAATGGCTACACCTTC. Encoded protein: CASSGFGVPSNGYTF.

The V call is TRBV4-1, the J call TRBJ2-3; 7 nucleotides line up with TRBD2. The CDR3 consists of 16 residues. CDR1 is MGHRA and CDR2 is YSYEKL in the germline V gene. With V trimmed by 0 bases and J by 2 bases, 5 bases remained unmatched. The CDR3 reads CASSQDLLAATDTQYF. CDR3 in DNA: TGCGCCAGCAGCCAAGATCTCCTAGCGGCCACAGATACGCAGTATTTT.

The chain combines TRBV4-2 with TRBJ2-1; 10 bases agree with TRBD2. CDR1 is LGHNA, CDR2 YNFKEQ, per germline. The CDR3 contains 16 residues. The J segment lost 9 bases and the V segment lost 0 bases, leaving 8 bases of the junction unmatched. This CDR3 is CASSQESPLAGVEQFF. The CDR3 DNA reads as TGTGCCAGCAGCCAAGAGAGCCCGCTAGCGGGAGTTGAGCAGTTCTTC.

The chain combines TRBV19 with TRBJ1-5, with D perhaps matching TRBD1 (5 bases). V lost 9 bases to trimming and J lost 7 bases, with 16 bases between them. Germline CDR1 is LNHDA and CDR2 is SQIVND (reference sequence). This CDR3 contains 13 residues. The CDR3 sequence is CASGLPRDQPQHF. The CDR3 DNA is TGTGCCAGCGGGCTGCCCAGGGACCAGCCCCAGCATTTT.

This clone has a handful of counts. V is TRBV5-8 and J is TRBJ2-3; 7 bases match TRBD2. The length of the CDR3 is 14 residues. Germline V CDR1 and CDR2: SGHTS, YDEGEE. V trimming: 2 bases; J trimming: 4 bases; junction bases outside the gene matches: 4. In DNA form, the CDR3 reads TGTGCCAGCAGCTTTGGCGGACTAGCAGATACGCAGTATTTT. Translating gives CASSFGGLADTQYF.

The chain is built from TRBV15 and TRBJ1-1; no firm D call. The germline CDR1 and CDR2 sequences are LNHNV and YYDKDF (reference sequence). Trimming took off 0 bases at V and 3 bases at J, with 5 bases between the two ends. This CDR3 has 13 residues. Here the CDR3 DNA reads TGTGCCACCAGCAGAGATGGGGACACTGAAGCTTTCTTT. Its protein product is CATSRDGDTEAFF.

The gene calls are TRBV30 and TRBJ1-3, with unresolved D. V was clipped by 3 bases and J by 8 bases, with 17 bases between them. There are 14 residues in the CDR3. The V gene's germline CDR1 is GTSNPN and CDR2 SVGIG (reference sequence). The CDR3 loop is CAWSIQGPWDTIYF. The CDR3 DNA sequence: TGTGCCTGGAGCATCCAAGGACCTTGGGACACCATATATTTT.

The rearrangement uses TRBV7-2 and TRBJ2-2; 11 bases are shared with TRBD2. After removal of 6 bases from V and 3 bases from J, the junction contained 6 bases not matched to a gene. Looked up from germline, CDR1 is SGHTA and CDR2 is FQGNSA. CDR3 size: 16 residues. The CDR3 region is CASSSGLAAHTGELFF. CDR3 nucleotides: TGTGCCAGCAGTTCGGGACTAGCGGCTCACACCGGGGAGCTGTTTTTT.

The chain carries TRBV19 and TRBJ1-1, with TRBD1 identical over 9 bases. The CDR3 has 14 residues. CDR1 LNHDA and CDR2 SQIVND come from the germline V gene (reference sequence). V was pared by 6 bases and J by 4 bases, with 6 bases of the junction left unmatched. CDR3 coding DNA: TGTGCCAGTAGCGACCAGACAGGGGGCACTGAAGCTTTCTTT. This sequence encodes CASSDQTGGTEAFF.

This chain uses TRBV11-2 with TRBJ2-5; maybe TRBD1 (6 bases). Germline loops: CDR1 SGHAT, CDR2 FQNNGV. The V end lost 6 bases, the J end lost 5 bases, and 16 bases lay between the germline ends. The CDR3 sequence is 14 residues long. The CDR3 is CASRAGTTLETQYF. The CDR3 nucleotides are TGTGCCAGCAGGGCCGGGACAACTCTGGAGACCCAGTACTTC.

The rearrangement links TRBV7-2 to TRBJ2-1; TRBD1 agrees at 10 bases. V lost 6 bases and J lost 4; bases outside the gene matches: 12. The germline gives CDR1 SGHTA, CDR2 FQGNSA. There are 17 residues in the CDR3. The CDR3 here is CASRNRDRGPSYNEQFF. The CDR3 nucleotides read TGTGCCAGCAGAAATCGAGACAGGGGGCCATCTTACAATGAGCAGTTCTTC.

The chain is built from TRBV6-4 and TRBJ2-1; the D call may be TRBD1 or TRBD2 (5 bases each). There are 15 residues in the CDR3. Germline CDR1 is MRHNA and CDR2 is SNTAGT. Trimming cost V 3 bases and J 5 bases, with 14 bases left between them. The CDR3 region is CASSEGTGPHNEQFF. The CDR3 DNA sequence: TGTGCCAGCAGTGAAGGCACGGGGCCTCACAATGAGCAGTTCTTC.

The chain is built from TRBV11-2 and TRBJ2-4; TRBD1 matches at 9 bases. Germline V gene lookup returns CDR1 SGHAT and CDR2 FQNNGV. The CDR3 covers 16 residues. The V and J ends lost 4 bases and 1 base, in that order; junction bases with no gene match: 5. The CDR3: CASSSGQGLAKNIQYF. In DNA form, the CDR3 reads TGTGCCAGCAGCTCCGGACAGGGGTTGGCCAAAAACATTCAGTACTTC.

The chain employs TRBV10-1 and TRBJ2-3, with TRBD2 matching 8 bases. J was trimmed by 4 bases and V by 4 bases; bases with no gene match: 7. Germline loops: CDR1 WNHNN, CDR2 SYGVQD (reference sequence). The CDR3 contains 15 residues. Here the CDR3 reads CASSAVEAGADTQYF. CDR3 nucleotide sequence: TGCGCCAGCAGTGCCGTGGAAGCGGGGGCAGATACGCAGTATTTT.